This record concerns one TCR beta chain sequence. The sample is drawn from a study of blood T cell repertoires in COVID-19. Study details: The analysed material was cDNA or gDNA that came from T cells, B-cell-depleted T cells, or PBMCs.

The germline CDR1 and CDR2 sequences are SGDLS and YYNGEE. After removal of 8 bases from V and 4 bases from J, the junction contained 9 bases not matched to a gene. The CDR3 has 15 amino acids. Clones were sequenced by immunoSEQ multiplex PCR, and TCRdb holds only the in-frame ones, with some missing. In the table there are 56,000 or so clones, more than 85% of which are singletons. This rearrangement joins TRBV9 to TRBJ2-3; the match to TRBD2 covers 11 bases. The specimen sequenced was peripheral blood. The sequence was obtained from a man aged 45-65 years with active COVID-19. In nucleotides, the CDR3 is TGTGCCAGACCTGAGGGGACTAGCGGCCCAGATACGCAGTATTTT. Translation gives CARPEGTSGPDTQYF.